This entry is about one TCR beta chain. CDR1 is SGHTA and CDR2 is FQGTGA in the germline V gene. V dropped 4 bases and J dropped 7 bases, with 17 bases sitting between them. The CDR3 extends over 16 amino acids. TCRdb re-analysed the RT-PCR reads in MiXCR, keeping a single row per CDR3 protein. The repertoire holds over 150,000 distinct CDR3 sequences, with around two fifths as singletons. This sample stems from a study of patients and donors after allogeneic stem cell transplantation. The sample consisted of blood, either unsorted or a sorted T cell fraction (not recorded which). The clonotype comes from a human donor who was either an allogeneic HSCT recipient or a stem cell or donor lymphocyte infusion donor (not recorded which). It is not recorded whose cells these are; they may come from a transplant donor. The chain joins TRBV7-3 to TRBJ1-6; D unclear. The CDR3 loop reads CASSSLTPAGNSPLHF. The CDR3 DNA reads as TGTGCCAGCAGCTCCTTAACTCCAGCCGGGAATTCACCCCTCCACTTT.